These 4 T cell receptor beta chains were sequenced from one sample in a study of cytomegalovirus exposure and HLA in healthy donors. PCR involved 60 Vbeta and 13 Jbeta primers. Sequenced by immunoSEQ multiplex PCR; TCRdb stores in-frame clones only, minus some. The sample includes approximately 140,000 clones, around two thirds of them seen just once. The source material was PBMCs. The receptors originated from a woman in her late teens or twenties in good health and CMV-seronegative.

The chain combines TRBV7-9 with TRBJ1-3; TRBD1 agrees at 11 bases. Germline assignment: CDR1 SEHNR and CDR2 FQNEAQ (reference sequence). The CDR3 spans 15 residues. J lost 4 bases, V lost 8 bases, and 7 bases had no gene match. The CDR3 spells CASRDRGFSGNTIYF. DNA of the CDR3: TGTGCCAGCCGGGACAGGGGGTTTTCCGGAAACACCATATATTTT.

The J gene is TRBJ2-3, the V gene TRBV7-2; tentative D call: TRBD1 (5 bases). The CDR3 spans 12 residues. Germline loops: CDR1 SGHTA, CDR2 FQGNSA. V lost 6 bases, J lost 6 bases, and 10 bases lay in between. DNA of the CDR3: TGTGCCAGCAGTCTCAGGGCGGATACGCAGTATTTT. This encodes CASSLRADTQYF.

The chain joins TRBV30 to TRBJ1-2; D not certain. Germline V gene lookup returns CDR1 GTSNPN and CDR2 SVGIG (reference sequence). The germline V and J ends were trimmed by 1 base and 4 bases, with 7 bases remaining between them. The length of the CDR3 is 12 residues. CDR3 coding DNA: TGTGCCTGGAGTGGGTCGAGCTATGGCTACACCTTC. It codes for CAWSGSSYGYTF.

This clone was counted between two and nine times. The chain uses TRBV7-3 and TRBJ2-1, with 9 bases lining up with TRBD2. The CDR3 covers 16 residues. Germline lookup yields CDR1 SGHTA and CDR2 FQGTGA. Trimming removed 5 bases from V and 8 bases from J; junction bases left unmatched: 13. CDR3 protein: CASSGKVRGGAYEQFF. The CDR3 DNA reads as TGTGCCAGCAGCGGAAAGGTTCGCGGGGGGGCCTATGAGCAGTTCTTC.